Listed below are T cell receptor beta chains from one sample, sequenced in a study of blood T cells in healthy people across ages. TCRdb redid the calling of the 5' RACE reads with MiXCR, one entry per CDR3 protein. The data hold about a million distinct CDR3 sequences, with 51% observed a single time. The sequencing input was blood. These receptors all stem from a woman in her sixties in good health. Both conserved end residues are part of each CDR3. A D gene is named only where the DNA matches it firmly. Expanded clones get a size class; other rows say once, few or many, or leave the size out.

CDR3 DNA	CDR3 protein	D gene	V gene	clone size	J gene
TGCAGTGCTAGAGGGTTTAGCGGGGGGGCAACAGATACGCAGTATTTT	CSARGFSGGATDTQYF	TRBD2	TRBV20-1	many	TRBJ2-3
TGTGCCACCAGCAGAGATCGGGTGGACTCGGGGGCCAACGTCCTGACTTTC	CATSRDRVDSGANVLTF	NA	TRBV15	once	TRBJ2-6
TGTGCCAGCAGTTATTATGGACAGGCTAACGAGCAGTACTTC	CASSYYGQANEQYF	TRBD1	TRBV6-5	NA	TRBJ2-7
TGCAGTGCTAGAGGAGGGGGAAAGCAAGATACGCAGTATTTT	CSARGGGKQDTQYF	NA	TRBV20-1	once	TRBJ2-3
TGTGCCAGCAGCTTAGGGACAGGACGGAACAATGAGCAGTTCTTC	CASSLGTGRNNEQFF	TRBD1	TRBV11-2	few	TRBJ2-1
TGTGCCAGCAGCCGAACAGGGGAGTCTCTACGTGAGCAGTACTTC	CASSRTGESLREQYF	TRBD1	TRBV4-2	many	TRBJ2-7
TGTGCCAGCAATCGACTAGCCATCCCCACAGATACGCAGTATTTT	CASNRLAIPTDTQYF	TRBD2	TRBV2	NA	TRBJ2-3
TGTGCCAGTAGGTCGGCCCTTCTGAGCTACACCTTC	CASRSALLSYTF	NA	TRBV19	few	TRBJ1-2
TGTGCCAGCAGTAACCCCGGACTAGCGGGAGGAAACTCCGGATACGAGCAGTACTTC	CASSNPGLAGGNSGYEQYF	TRBD2	TRBV6-2/TRBV6-3	few	TRBJ2-7
TGTGCCAGCAGCTTTGGCGGAAACCCCACAGATACGCAGTATTTT	CASSFGGNPTDTQYF	NA	TRBV7-9	NA	TRBJ2-3
TGTGCCAGCAGCGTTAGTGCGGAGGCGGGGACCGGGGAGCTGTTTTTT	CASSVSAEAGTGELFF	NA	TRBV7-2	few	TRBJ2-2
TGTGCCAGCAGCGTAGGATCTGGTGGAAGTCAGGGAAGGTCACCCCTCCACTTT	CASSVGSGGSQGRSPLHF	NA	TRBV9	NA	TRBJ1-6
TGTGCCAGCAGTTTGGGCAGGAACACCGGGGAGCTGTTTTTT	CASSLGRNTGELFF	NA	TRBV7-2	many	TRBJ2-2